The 3 T cell receptor beta chains below come from one sample, sequenced in a study of blood T cells in healthy people across ages (dated by TCRdb to the mid-2010s). The library came from 5' RACE. Sequenced on an Illumina HiSeq 2500. A second 7 to 11 cycle PCR used a sample-barcoded 5' primer and a J-beta primer mix. The raw public data were reprocessed by TCRdb itself: fastp quality trimming at Q25, MiXCR clonotype calling, in-frame beta chains only. Rows with one shared CDR3 protein collapse into an entry with the most common genes and DNA. Counted in this sample were about 1.5 million distinct CDR3 sequences; approximately 42% of them appeared once. The ten largest clones capture less than 8% of the sample. The sequenced sample consisted of blood. These receptor sequences come from a woman between 18 and 29 years old in good health.

The gene calls are TRBV7-9 and TRBJ2-7, with 9 positions matching TRBD2. The CDR3 spans 16 residues. Germline V gene sequence: CDR1 SEHNR, CDR2 FQNEAQ (reference sequence). With V trimmed by 3 bases and J by 7 bases, 13 bases remained unmatched. The CDR3: CASSFASSGDYNEQYF. In DNA, the CDR3 is TGTGCCAGCAGCTTTGCCTCTAGCGGGGACTACAATGAGCAGTACTTC.

The sample holds a few counts of this clonotype. This sequence joins TRBV7-8 and TRBJ2-1, with TRBD2 as a possible D gene (6 bases). The CDR3 is 16 residues long. Germline V gene data show CDR1 as SGHVS and CDR2 as FQNEAQ. V gave up 1 base and J gave up 4 bases, with 14 bases separating them. CDR3 protein: CASSLVGGIGYNEQFF. The CDR3 DNA sequence: TGTGCCAGCAGCTTAGTCGGAGGGATAGGTTACAATGAGCAGTTCTTC.

This chain uses TRBV9 with TRBJ2-7, with D perhaps TRBD2 (5 bases). CDR1 SGDLS and CDR2 YYNGEE come from the germline V gene. This CDR3 has 14 amino acids. V gave up 0 bases and J gave up 9 bases, with 16 bases separating them. The CDR3 reads CASSVGLEGDRQYF. The CDR3 DNA reads TGTGCCAGCAGCGTAGGGCTAGAGGGAGACCGGCAGTACTTC.